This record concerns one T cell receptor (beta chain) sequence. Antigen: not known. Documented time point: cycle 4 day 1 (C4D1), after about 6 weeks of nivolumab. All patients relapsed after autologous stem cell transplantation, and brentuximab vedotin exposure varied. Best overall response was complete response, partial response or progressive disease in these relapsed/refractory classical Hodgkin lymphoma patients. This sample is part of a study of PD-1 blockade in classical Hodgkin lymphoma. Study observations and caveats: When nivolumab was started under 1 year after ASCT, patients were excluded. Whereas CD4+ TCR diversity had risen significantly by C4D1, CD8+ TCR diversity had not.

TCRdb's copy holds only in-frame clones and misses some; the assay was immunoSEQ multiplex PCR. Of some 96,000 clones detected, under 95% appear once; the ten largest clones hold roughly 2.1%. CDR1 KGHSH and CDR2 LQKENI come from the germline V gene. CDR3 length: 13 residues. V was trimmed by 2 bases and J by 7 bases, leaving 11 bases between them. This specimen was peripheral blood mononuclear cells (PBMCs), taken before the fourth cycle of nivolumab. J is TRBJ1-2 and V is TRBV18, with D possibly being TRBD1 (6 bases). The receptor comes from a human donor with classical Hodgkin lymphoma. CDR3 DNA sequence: TGTGCCAGCTCACCAATGGCAGGGGTTGGCTACACCTTC. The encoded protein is CASSPMAGVGYTF.